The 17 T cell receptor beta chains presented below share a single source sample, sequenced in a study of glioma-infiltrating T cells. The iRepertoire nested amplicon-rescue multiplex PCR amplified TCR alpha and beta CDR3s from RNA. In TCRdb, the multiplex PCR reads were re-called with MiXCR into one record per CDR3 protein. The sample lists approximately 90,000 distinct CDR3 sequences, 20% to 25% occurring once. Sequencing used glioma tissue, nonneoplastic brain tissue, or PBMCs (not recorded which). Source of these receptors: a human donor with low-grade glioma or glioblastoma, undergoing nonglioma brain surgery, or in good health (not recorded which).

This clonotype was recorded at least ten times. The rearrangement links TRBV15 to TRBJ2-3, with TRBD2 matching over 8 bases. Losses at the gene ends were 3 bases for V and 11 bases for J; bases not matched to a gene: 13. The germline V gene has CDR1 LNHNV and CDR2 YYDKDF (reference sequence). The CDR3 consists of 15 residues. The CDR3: CATSSELRSGRGQYF. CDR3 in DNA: TGTGCCACCAGCAGTGAGCTAAGGAGCGGGAGAGGGCAGTATTTT. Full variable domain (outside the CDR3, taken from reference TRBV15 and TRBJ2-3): DAMVIQNPRYQVTQFGKPVTLSCSQTLNHNVMYWYQQKSSQAPKLLFHYYDKDFNNEADTPDNFQSRRPNTSFCFLDIRSPGLGDTAMYLCATSSELRSGRGQYFGPGTRLTVL.

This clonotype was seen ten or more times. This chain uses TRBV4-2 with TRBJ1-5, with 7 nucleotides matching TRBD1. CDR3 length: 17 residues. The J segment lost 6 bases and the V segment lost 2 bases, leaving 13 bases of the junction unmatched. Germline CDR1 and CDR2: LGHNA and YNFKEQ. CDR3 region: CASSQTGTARRGQPQHF. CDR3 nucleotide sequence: TGTGCCAGCAGCCAAACTGGGACAGCCAGGCGGGGTCAGCCCCAGCATTTT.

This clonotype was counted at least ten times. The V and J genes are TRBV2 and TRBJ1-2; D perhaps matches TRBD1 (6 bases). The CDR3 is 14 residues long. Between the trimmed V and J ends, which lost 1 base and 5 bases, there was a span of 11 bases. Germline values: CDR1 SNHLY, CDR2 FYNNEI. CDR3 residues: CASSEVSGAYGYTF. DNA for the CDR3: TGTGCCAGCAGTGAAGTGTCAGGGGCATATGGCTACACCTTC.

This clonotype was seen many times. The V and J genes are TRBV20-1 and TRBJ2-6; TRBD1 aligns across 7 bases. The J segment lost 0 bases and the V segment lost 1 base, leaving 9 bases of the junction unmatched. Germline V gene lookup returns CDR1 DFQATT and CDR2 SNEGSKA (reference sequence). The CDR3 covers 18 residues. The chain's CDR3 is CSARGAAGGNSGANVLTF. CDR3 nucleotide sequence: TGCAGTGCTAGAGGGGCGGCAGGGGGAAACTCTGGGGCCAACGTCCTGACTTTC.

The CDR3 coding sequence is TGTGCCAGCAGCCAATACGGCTCCCCGGGGGGGAGATACCAAGAGACCCAGTACTTC. Its protein is CASSQYGSPGGRYQETQYF. This chain joins TRBV4-2 and TRBJ2-5, with 8 nucleotides matching TRBD2. Germline loops: CDR1 LGHNA, CDR2 YNFKEQ. V lost 2 bases, J lost 0 bases, and 14 bases stayed unmatched. The CDR3 is 19 amino acids.

The CDR3 is CAISGATNEKLFF. The DNA of the CDR3 is TGTGCCATCAGCGGAGCAACTAATGAAAAACTGTTTTTT. This rearrangement joins TRBV10-3 to TRBJ1-4; D is uncertain. The CDR3 totals 13 residues. Per germline, CDR1 ENHRY and CDR2 SYGVKD. With 6 bases removed from V and 0 bases from J, the gap between germline ends came to 5 bases.

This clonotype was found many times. The CDR3 is CSAYRQGEGNNEQFF. The CDR3 DNA reads TGCAGTGCTTACCGACAGGGGGAAGGAAACAATGAGCAGTTCTTC. The rearrangement uses TRBV20-1 and TRBJ2-1, with 9 positions matching TRBD1. Germline lookup yields CDR1 DFQATT and CDR2 SNEGSKA (reference sequence). V lost 5 bases to trimming and J lost 5 bases; unmatched junction nucleotides: 10. The CDR3 is made up of 15 amino acids.

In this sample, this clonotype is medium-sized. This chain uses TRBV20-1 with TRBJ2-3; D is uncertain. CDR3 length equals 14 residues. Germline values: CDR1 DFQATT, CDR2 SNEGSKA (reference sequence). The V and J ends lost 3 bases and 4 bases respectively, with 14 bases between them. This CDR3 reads CSASTPSRADTQYF. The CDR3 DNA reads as TGCAGTGCTAGCACGCCGAGCCGAGCAGATACGCAGTATTTT.

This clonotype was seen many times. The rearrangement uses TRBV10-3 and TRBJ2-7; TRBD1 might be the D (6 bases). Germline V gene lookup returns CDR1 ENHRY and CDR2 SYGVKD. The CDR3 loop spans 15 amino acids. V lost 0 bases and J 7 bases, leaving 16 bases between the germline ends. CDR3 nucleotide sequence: TGTGCCATCAGTGAGTCGGGGACAAAACTGAGGGAGCAGTACTTC. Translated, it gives CAISESGTKLREQYF.

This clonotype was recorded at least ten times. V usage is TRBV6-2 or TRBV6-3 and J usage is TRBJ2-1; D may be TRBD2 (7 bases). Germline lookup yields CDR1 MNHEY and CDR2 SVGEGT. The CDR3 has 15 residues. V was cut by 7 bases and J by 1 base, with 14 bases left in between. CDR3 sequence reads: CASNPGGRSYNEQFF. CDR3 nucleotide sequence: TGTGCCAGCAACCCCGGGGGGCGTTCCTACAATGAGCAGTTCTTC.

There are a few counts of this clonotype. The CDR3 DNA reads TGTGCCTGGAGGGGAGGAGGCAGCAATCAGCCCCAGCATTTT. Its translation: CAWRGGGSNQPQHF. The chain carries TRBV30 and TRBJ1-5, with D hard to call. Trimming left V 3 bases short and J 1 base short, with 10 bases between. Germline V gene sequence: CDR1 GTSNPN, CDR2 SVGIG (reference sequence). This CDR3 comprises 14 residues.

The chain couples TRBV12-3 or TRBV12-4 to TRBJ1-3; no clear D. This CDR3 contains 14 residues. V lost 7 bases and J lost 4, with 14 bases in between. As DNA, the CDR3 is TGTGCCAGCACTCCCGGCTTGGGGGGAAACACCATATATTTT. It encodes CASTPGLGGNTIYF.

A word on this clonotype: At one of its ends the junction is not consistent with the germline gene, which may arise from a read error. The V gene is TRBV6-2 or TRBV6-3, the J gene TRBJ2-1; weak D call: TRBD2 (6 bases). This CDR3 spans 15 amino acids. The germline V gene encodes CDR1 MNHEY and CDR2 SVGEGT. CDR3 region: CASSRGGGGYNEEFF. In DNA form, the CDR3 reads TGTGCCAGCTCCCGGGGAGGTGGGGGATACAATGAGGAGTTCTTC.

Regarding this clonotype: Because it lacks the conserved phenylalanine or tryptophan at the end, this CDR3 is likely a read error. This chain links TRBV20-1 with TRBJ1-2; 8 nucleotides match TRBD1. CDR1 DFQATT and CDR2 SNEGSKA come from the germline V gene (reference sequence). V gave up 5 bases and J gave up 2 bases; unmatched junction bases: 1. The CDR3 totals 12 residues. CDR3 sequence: CSAGTGNYGYTS. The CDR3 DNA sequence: TGCAGTGCTGGGACAGGAAACTATGGCTACACCTCC.

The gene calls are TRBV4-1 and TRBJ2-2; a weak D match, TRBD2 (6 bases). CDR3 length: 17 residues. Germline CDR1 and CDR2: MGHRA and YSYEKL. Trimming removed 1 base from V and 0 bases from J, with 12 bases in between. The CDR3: CASSQGGLTANTGELFF. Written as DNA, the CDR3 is TGCGCCAGCAGCCAAGGGGGACTTACCGCGAACACCGGGGAGCTGTTTTTT.

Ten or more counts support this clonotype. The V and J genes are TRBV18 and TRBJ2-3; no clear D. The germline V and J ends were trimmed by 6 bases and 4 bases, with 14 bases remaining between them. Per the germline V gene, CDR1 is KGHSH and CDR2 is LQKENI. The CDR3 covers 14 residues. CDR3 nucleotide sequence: TGTGCCAGCTCGCCAGATTTAGTAGCAGATACGCAGTATTTT. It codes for CASSPDLVADTQYF.

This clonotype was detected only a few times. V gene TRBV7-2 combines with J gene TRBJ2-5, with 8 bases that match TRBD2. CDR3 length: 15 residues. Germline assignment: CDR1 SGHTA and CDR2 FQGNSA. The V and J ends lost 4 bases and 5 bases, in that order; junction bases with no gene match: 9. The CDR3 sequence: CASSYQAGVRETQYF. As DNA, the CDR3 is TGTGCCAGCAGCTACCAAGCGGGGGTTCGTGAGACCCAGTACTTC. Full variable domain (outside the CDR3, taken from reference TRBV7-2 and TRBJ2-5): GAGVSQSPSNKVTEKGKDVELRCDPISGHTALYWYRQSLGQGLEFLIYFQGNSAPDKSGLPSDRFSAERTGGSVSTLTIQRTQQEDSAVYLCASSYQAGVRETQYFGPGTRLLVL.